These 17 T cell receptor beta chains came from one sample sequenced in a study of Ad26.COV2.S vaccination and SARS-CoV-2 variants. Treatment specified: 19 received Ad26.COV2.S at low or high dose, single or two shots; 5 received placebo; per-sample allocation not given. Sampling occurred on day 63 after the first vaccine or placebo injection. Assay: immunoSEQ multiplex PCR; the TCRdb copy retains only in-frame clones and omits some. The data contain roughly 400,000 clones, around nine tenths of them singletons. The sequencing used peripheral blood, collected in a trial of Ad26.COV2.S vaccine versus placebo. Receptors originate from a person between 18 and 60 years old who received the Ad26.COV2.S COVID-19 vaccine or a placebo.

The chain recombines TRBV27 with TRBJ2-1; 8 bases match TRBD2. The germline gives CDR1 MNHEY, CDR2 SMNVEV (reference sequence). The CDR3 loop spans 13 amino acids. The V segment lost 10 bases and the J segment 2 bases; nucleotides outside the gene matches: 4. This CDR3 reads CATSGGAYNEQFF. The CDR3, as DNA: TGTGCCACATCGGGGGGGGCCTACAATGAGCAGTTCTTC.

This chain links TRBV6-1 with TRBJ1-4; D is possibly TRBD1 (5 bases). The CDR3 spans 14 residues. Germline V CDR1 and CDR2: MNHNS, SASEGT. V lost 3 bases to trimming and J lost 12 bases, with 17 bases between them. DNA for the CDR3: TGTGCCAGCAGTGACCCAACCCCGCAGGGTGAACTGTTTTTT. This encodes CASSDPTPQGELFF.

The gene calls are TRBV25-1 and TRBJ1-2; D gene uncertain. Trimming removed 3 bases at V and 7 bases at J, with 15 bases between. Germline-derived CDR1 and CDR2 are MGHDK and SYGVNS. The CDR3 has 14 amino acids. The CDR3 here is CASSDRAAWGGYTF. DNA of the CDR3: TGTGCCAGCAGTGATCGGGCCGCGTGGGGTGGCTACACCTTC.

A few counts support this clone. The V and J genes are TRBV27 and TRBJ2-7; 9 bases line up with TRBD2. The CDR3 has 14 amino acids. Germline loops: CDR1 MNHEY, CDR2 SMNVEV (reference sequence). Germline trimming cut 7 bases from V and 4 bases from J; bases unmatched to any gene: 8. The CDR3 DNA reads TGTGCCAGCACCTCCACTAGCGGGTTATACGAGCAGTACTTC. It specifies CASTSTSGLYEQYF.

The rearrangement uses TRBV9 and TRBJ2-1; TRBD1 aligns across 9 bases. The CDR3 covers 15 residues. V shed 2 bases, J shed 6 bases, and the junction held 6 bases outside the gene matches. Germline V gives CDR1 SGDLS, CDR2 YYNGEE. The CDR3 DNA is TGTGCCAGCAGCGTTACAGGGGGCAAAGGCAATGAGCAGTTCTTC. This sequence encodes CASSVTGGKGNEQFF.

This chain links TRBV10-3 with TRBJ1-1, with 8 bases aligning to TRBD1. CDR1 and CDR2 from the germline V gene are ENHRY and SYGVKD. The V gene end was trimmed by 4 bases and the J gene end by 1 base; junction bases not matched to a gene: 2. The CDR3 runs 14 residues. As DNA, the CDR3 is TGTGCCATCAGTGTGACAGGGGCGAACACTGAAGCTTTCTTT. This translates into CAISVTGANTEAFF.

Notes on this clone: Other DNA sequences within the sample encode an identical CDR3. The gene calls are TRBV5-6 and TRBJ1-1; tentative D call: TRBD1 (5 bases). CDR1 SGHDT and CDR2 YYEEEE come from the germline V gene. V was shortened by 4 bases and J by 8 bases, with 15 bases between the two germline ends. The CDR3 contains 13 residues. The CDR3, as DNA: TGTGCCAGCAGCAAAGACAGAATGTTCGAAGCTTTCTTT. This encodes CASSKDRMFEAFF.

V usage is TRBV25-1 and J usage is TRBJ2-3, with D tentatively TRBD2 (6 bases). V dropped 3 bases and J dropped 2 bases, with 9 bases sitting between them. Germline values: CDR1 MGHDK, CDR2 SYGVNS. This CDR3 has 14 amino acids. The CDR3 reads CASSDPGATDTQYF. The CDR3 DNA reads TGTGCCAGCAGTGACCCGGGAGCCACAGATACGCAGTATTTT.

The V gene is TRBV28, the J gene TRBJ2-1, with 8 bases that match TRBD2. Germline V gene sequence: CDR1 MDHEN, CDR2 SYDVKM. With V trimmed by 2 bases and J by 4 bases, 4 bases remained unmatched. This CDR3 region has 15 residues. The CDR3: CASSLGLARYNEQFF. In DNA form, the CDR3 reads TGTGCCAGCAGTTTAGGACTAGCACGATACAATGAGCAGTTCTTC.

The chain has TRBV6-2 or TRBV6-3 and TRBJ1-1; D may be TRBD1 (5 bases). V was cut by 3 bases and J by 0 bases, with 11 bases left in between. This CDR3 is 15 amino acids long. The V gene's germline CDR1 is MNHEY and CDR2 SVGEGT. The CDR3 region has the DNA TGTGCCAGCAGTTATCCCGGGACGGTGAACACTGAAGCTTTCTTT. It yields the protein CASSYPGTVNTEAFF.

The rearrangement links TRBV24-1 to TRBJ2-2; a possible D gene is TRBD2 (6 bases). There are 17 residues in the CDR3. Between the trimmed V and J ends, which lost 6 bases and 0 bases, there was a span of 16 bases. Germline V lookup: CDR1 KGHDR, CDR2 SFDVKD. The CDR3 is CATSPSPGLANTGELFF. The CDR3 DNA is TGTGCCACCAGTCCGAGTCCGGGACTCGCGAACACCGGGGAGCTGTTTTTT.

J is TRBJ2-7 and V is TRBV28; TRBD1 agrees at 8 bases. With V trimmed by 6 bases and J by 2 bases, 3 bases remained unmatched. Germline CDR1 reads MDHEN; CDR2 reads SYDVKM. The length of the CDR3 is 13 residues. CDR3 bases: TGTGCCAGCAGACGGACAGGGCCCTACGAGCAGTACTTC. It yields the protein CASRRTGPYEQYF.

This clone was seen a single time. The J gene is TRBJ1-4, the V gene TRBV28; tentatively, D is TRBD1 (6 bases). The CDR3 loop spans 16 amino acids. Trimming shortened V by 3 bases and J by 7 bases, and 18 bases separated the two germline ends. Looked up from germline, CDR1 is MDHEN and CDR2 is SYDVKM. The CDR3 loop reads CASSLSYGGAGEKLFF. DNA for the CDR3: TGTGCCAGCAGTTTGTCCTATGGGGGCGCGGGTGAAAAACTGTTTTTT.

The chain combines TRBV30 with TRBJ1-1; no clear D. With 1 base removed from V and 1 base from J, the gap between germline ends came to 16 bases. Germline assignment: CDR1 GTSNPN and CDR2 SVGIG (reference sequence). The CDR3 length is 16 residues. The CDR3 reads CAWSEASGIGNTEAFF. The CDR3 coding sequence is TGTGCCTGGAGTGAAGCTTCGGGGATTGGGAACACTGAAGCTTTCTTT.

Points on this clone: One end of the junction varies from germline; a read error may be responsible. The rearrangement joins TRBV7-6 to TRBJ1-1; 8 bases match TRBD1. The length of the CDR3 is 17 residues. The germline CDR1 and CDR2 sequences are SGHVS and FNYEAQ. The CDR3 sequence is CASSLAPRQGTNTEAFF. The DNA of the CDR3 is TGTGCCAGCAGCCTAGCCCCGAGACAGGGGACGAACACTGAAGCTTTCTTT.

The chain is built from TRBV27 and TRBJ2-3; 9 nucleotides match TRBD2. The CDR3 consists of 16 residues. With V trimmed by 5 bases and J by 1 base, 7 bases remained unmatched. Germline lookup yields CDR1 MNHEY and CDR2 SMNVEV (reference sequence). The CDR3 DNA is TGTGCCAGCAGTCCCGGACTAGCGAGTCGCACAGATACGCAGTATTTT. Translated: CASSPGLASRTDTQYF.

J is TRBJ2-7 and V is TRBV9; perhaps TRBD2 as D (6 bases). The CDR3 loop spans 14 amino acids. Germline assignment: CDR1 SGDLS and CDR2 YYNGEE. The V end lost 2 bases, the J end lost 0 bases, and 9 bases lay between the germline ends. The DNA of the CDR3 is TGTGCCAGCAGCGTTAGCGGTCTCTCCTACGAGCAGTACTTC. Protein: CASSVSGLSYEQYF.